The T cell receptor beta chain under discussion was sequenced for a study of CD8 T cells in Susac syndrome. From blood CD8+ and CD4+ T cells, the TCR beta chain was sequenced. cDNA came from around 0.5 to 1 ug RNA primed by random hexamers. TCRdb called the immunoSEQ multiplex PCR reads again in MiXCR, with one record for every CDR3 protein. The sample has fewer than 150,000 distinct CDR3 sequences; around 94% are singletons. The CDR3 has 14 amino acids. Germline V gives CDR1 SGHTA, CDR2 FQGTGA. V was shortened by 3 bases and J by 5 bases, with 12 bases between the two germline ends. The source material was CD8+ T cells from PBMCs. The chain recombines TRBV7-3 with TRBJ2-3, with D perhaps given as TRBD1 or TRBD2 (5 bases each). The clonotype was recovered from a human donor in good health. CDR3 nucleotide sequence: TGTGCCAGCAGCTTCGGGACCAAAGGAGATACGCAGTATTTT. This encodes CASSFGTKGDTQYF.